These 26 T cell receptor beta chains share one sample of origin, sequenced in a study of blood T cell repertoires in COVID-19. Here immunoSEQ multiplex PCR was the method, and the copy in TCRdb shows in-frame clones only, minus some. The sample consists of 100,000 to 140,000 clones, approximately 88% of them appearing once. The sequencing input was peripheral blood. Receptors were obtained from a middle-aged man with active or convalescent COVID-19.

The J gene is TRBJ2-3, the V gene TRBV2; TRBD2 matches 14 bases. This CDR3 contains 15 residues. Germline V gene sequence: CDR1 SNHLY, CDR2 FYNNEI. The V and J ends lost 8 bases and 4 bases, in that order; junction bases with no gene match: 5. CDR3 coding DNA: TGTGCCAGCGGGACTAGCGGGAGTCGGGCAGATACGCAGTATTTT. It yields the protein CASGTSGSRADTQYF.

The gene calls are TRBV27 and TRBJ1-2; TRBD1 matches at 9 bases. This CDR3 contains 13 residues. Germline lookup yields CDR1 MNHEY and CDR2 SMNVEV (reference sequence). The V and J ends lost 2 bases and 8 bases, in that order; junction bases with no gene match: 3. CDR3 nucleotides: TGTGCCAGCAGTTTAGGACAGGGGAGAGGCTACACCTTC. Translating gives CASSLGQGRGYTF.

A few counts support this clone. The V gene is TRBV2, the J gene TRBJ1-2; TRBD1 matches 7 bases. This CDR3 is 15 amino acids long. Germline loops: CDR1 SNHLY, CDR2 FYNNEI. Trimming at V came to 3 bases and at J to 5 bases, leaving 9 bases not matched to a gene. The CDR3 spells CASSDRTGERYGYTF. The CDR3 nucleotides are TGTGCCAGCAGTGATAGAACAGGGGAGAGGTATGGCTACACCTTC.

CDR3 protein: CASSQRQGRGYTF. The CDR3 DNA sequence: TGTGCCAGCAGCCAACGTCAGGGGAGAGGCTACACCTTC. V and J are TRBV7-2 and TRBJ1-2, with D possibly TRBD1 on 6 matching bases. From germline, CDR1 is SGHTA and CDR2 FQGNSA. This CDR3 contains 13 residues. Between the trimmed V and J ends, which lost 5 bases and 8 bases, there was a span of 15 bases.

The gene calls are TRBV6-5 and TRBJ2-7; 7 nucleotides align to TRBD1. V trimming: 6 bases; J trimming: 6 bases; junction bases outside the gene matches: 5. Germline CDR1 is MNHEY and CDR2 is SVGAGI. The CDR3 loop spans 12 amino acids. The CDR3 region has the DNA TGTGCCAGCAGGTATAACAGGGGCGAGCAGTACTTC. Translation gives CASRYNRGEQYF.

The chain has TRBV15 and TRBJ1-1; D is perhaps TRBD1 (6 bases). The V gene lost 1 base and the J gene lost 4 bases, with 22 bases spanning the gap. Germline lookup yields CDR1 LNHNV and CDR2 YYDKDF (reference sequence). This CDR3 contains 18 residues. The CDR3 DNA sequence: TGTGCCACCAGCAGAGGGTGGGGCAGGGGCGCTGGGGGCACTGAAGCTTTCTTT. Its translation: CATSRGWGRGAGGTEAFF.

The chain joins TRBV9 to TRBJ2-2; D remains unclear. Trimming shortened V by 0 bases and J by 6 bases, and 9 bases separated the two germline ends. Germline V gene sequence: CDR1 SGDLS, CDR2 YYNGEE. The CDR3 runs to 14 residues. DNA of the CDR3: TGTGCCAGCAGCGTAGCCGGGTACCCCGGGGAGCTGTTTTTT. This encodes CASSVAGYPGELFF.

In DNA, the CDR3 is TGTGCCAGTAGTTGGGACAGGGGTGAAAAACTGTTTTTT. Translating it yields CASSWDRGEKLFF. The chain recombines TRBV19 with TRBJ1-4, with 10 nucleotides matching TRBD1. With 5 bases clipped from V and 7 bases from J, the junction kept 1 base outside the gene matches. The CDR3 sequence is 13 residues long. The germline CDR1 and CDR2 sequences are LNHDA and SQIVND (reference sequence).

In this sample, this clone turned up a few times. The chain employs TRBV27 and TRBJ2-2; D gene unclear. Germline values: CDR1 MNHEY, CDR2 SMNVEV (reference sequence). The germline V and J ends were trimmed by 4 bases and 1 base, with 4 bases remaining between them. The CDR3 runs to 13 residues. The CDR3, as DNA: TGTGCCAGCAGTTCGGGGAACACCGGGGAGCTGTTTTTT. It yields the protein CASSSGNTGELFF.

The chain uses TRBV7-6 and TRBJ1-6; 10 bases align to TRBD1. The V gene end was trimmed by 4 bases and the J gene end by 10 bases; junction bases not matched to a gene: 13. The CDR3 covers 17 residues. CDR1 and CDR2 (germline): SGHVS, FNYEAQ. CDR3 nucleotides: TGTGCCAGCAGCTCCTCGCGGCTTGACAGGGGGCGGTCACCCCTCCACTTT. This sequence encodes CASSSSRLDRGRSPLHF.

The rearrangement uses TRBV5-4 and TRBJ2-3, with 10 positions matching TRBD2. Germline loops: CDR1 SGHNT, CDR2 YYREEE (reference sequence). CDR3 size: 15 residues. J gave up 3 bases and V 4 bases, and 5 bases lay outside the gene matches. The CDR3 reads CASSALAGGTDTQYF. Written as DNA, the CDR3 is TGTGCCAGCAGCGCATTAGCGGGAGGTACAGATACGCAGTATTTT.

There are a few counts of this clone. This chain joins TRBV12-5 and TRBJ2-1, with D uncertain. V dropped 3 bases and J dropped 0 bases, with 6 bases sitting between them. Looked up from germline, CDR1 is LGHNT and CDR2 is FRNRAP. The CDR3 is 14 amino acids. The CDR3 sequence is CASGFTSSYNEQFF. In DNA form, the CDR3 reads TGTGCTAGTGGTTTCACAAGCTCCTACAATGAGCAGTTCTTC.

The gene calls are TRBV29-1 and TRBJ2-1; tentative D call: TRBD2 (5 bases). The CDR3 extends over 14 amino acids. Deletions cut 3 bases from V and 7 bases from J, with 16 bases between. Per the germline V gene, CDR1 is SQVTM and CDR2 is ANQGSEA. The CDR3 nucleotides read TGCAGCGTTGACATACCTCTTCGAGGGAATGAGCAGTTCTTC. Amino acids: CSVDIPLRGNEQFF.

In nucleotides, the CDR3 is TGTGCCAGCAGCCCCTACCCGGGACAGGGGAACACCGGGGAGCTGTTTTTT. It yields the protein CASSPYPGQGNTGELFF. The chain employs TRBV7-9 and TRBJ2-2, with TRBD1 identical over 9 bases. There are 17 residues in the CDR3. The V gene end was trimmed by 5 bases and the J gene end by 1 base; junction bases not matched to a gene: 8. Germline assignment: CDR1 SEHNR and CDR2 FQNEAQ (reference sequence).

The rearrangement joins TRBV6-6 to TRBJ1-4; D is undetermined. This CDR3 has 15 amino acids. The V gene's germline CDR1 is MNHNY and CDR2 SVGAGI (reference sequence). Trimming took off 5 bases at V and 1 base at J, with 11 bases between the two ends. CDR3 coding DNA: TGTGCCAGCAGTCCCCAGGTGGGAACTAATGAAAAACTGTTTTTT. It translates to CASSPQVGTNEKLFF.

V is TRBV7-2 and J is TRBJ2-5, with 7 bases matching TRBD1. Germline values: CDR1 SGHTA, CDR2 FQGNSA. V trimming: 7 bases; J trimming: 5 bases; junction bases outside the gene matches: 7. This CDR3 has 13 amino acids. The CDR3 loop is CASTTGVGETQYF. Written as DNA, the CDR3 is TGTGCCAGCACCACAGGGGTAGGGGAGACCCAGTACTTC.

CDR3 in DNA: TGTGCCAGCAGCTCCTACACCGGGGAGCTGTTTTTT. It translates to CASSSYTGELFF. The rearrangement joins TRBV11-2 to TRBJ2-2; unclear D gene. This CDR3 has 12 amino acids. From germline, CDR1 is SGHAT and CDR2 FQNNGV. The V and J ends lost 4 bases and 3 bases respectively, with 3 bases between them.

The genes are TRBV11-2 and TRBJ2-1, with D perhaps matching TRBD1 (5 bases). Deletions cut 1 base from V and 0 bases from J, with 7 bases between. CDR1 and CDR2 (germline): SGHAT, FQNNGV. The CDR3 totals 15 residues. For the CDR3, the DNA is TGTGCCAGCAGCTTAGCGCAGGGCTCCTACAATGAGCAGTTCTTC. This codes for CASSLAQGSYNEQFF.

The chain is built from TRBV9 and TRBJ2-7; TRBD2 agrees at 9 bases. V lost 0 bases, J lost 5 bases, and 9 bases stayed unmatched. Germline V CDR1 and CDR2: SGDLS, YYNGEE. This CDR3 contains 16 residues. CDR3 region: CASSVGGGTSKDEQYF. The CDR3 DNA is TGTGCCAGCAGCGTAGGAGGTGGGACTAGCAAGGACGAGCAGTACTTC.

This chain uses TRBV28 with TRBJ1-4; 7 bases fit TRBD1. This CDR3 region has 16 residues. Germline V gives CDR1 MDHEN, CDR2 SYDVKM. The junction had 13 bases not matched to a gene; V was cut back by 5 bases and J by 7 bases. In nucleotides, the CDR3 is TGTGCCAGCAGTGCCTTCCCGGGACAGAAAACTGAAAAACTGTTTTTT. Protein product: CASSAFPGQKTEKLFF.

The chain recombines TRBV9 with TRBJ2-3; TRBD2 aligns across 8 bases. Germline loops: CDR1 SGDLS, CDR2 YYNGEE. The CDR3 spans 16 residues. The J segment lost 0 bases and the V segment lost 3 bases, leaving 6 bases of the junction unmatched. This CDR3 is CASSAIAGSSTDTQYF. For the CDR3, the DNA is TGTGCCAGCAGCGCAATAGCGGGAAGCAGCACAGATACGCAGTATTTT.

The V and J genes are TRBV9 and TRBJ1-2; 7 bases match TRBD1. This CDR3 has 15 residues. Germline assignment: CDR1 SGDLS and CDR2 YYNGEE. With 6 bases clipped from V and 2 bases from J, the junction kept 10 bases outside the gene matches. CDR3 loop: CASTRGPGGNYGYTF. The CDR3, as DNA: TGTGCCAGCACCAGGGGTCCAGGGGGAAACTATGGCTACACCTTC.

V gene TRBV19 combines with J gene TRBJ2-5; D remains unclear. Germline assignment: CDR1 LNHDA and CDR2 SQIVND (reference sequence). Trimming left V 1 base short and J 7 bases short, with 10 bases between. CDR3 size: 13 residues. The CDR3 nucleotides are TGTGCCAGTAGTATAGGGGCCCCAGGGACCCAGTACTTC. Translating gives CASSIGAPGTQYF.

The chain joins TRBV7-9 to TRBJ1-2; 8 bases agree with TRBD1. Germline-derived CDR1 and CDR2 are SEHNR and FQNEAQ (reference sequence). The CDR3 spans 15 residues. V shed 7 bases, J shed 0 bases, and the junction held 7 bases outside the gene matches. The CDR3 sequence: CASTLTGATNYGYTF. For the CDR3, the DNA is TGTGCCAGCACCCTGACAGGGGCGACTAACTATGGCTACACCTTC. The complete variable domain, with remaining parts taken from reference TRBV7-9 and TRBJ1-2, reads DTGVSQNPRHKITKRGQNVTFRCDPISEHNRLYWYRQTLGQGPEFLTYFQNEAQLEKSRLLSDRFSAERPKGSFSTLEIQRTEQGDSAMYLCASTLTGATNYGYTFGSGTRLTVV.

The J gene is TRBJ2-1, the V gene TRBV6-1, with TRBD1 matching 7 bases. The CDR3 loop spans 15 amino acids. Per germline, CDR1 MNHNS and CDR2 SASEGT. Trimming removed 6 bases from V and 7 bases from J; junction bases left unmatched: 12. CDR3: CASSFSDRTGNEQFF. The CDR3 DNA follows: TGTGCCAGCAGCTTTTCGGACAGGACCGGGAATGAGCAGTTCTTC.

The chain uses TRBV4-2 and TRBJ1-2; possible D gene TRBD1, 5 bases. Looked up from germline, CDR1 is LGHNA and CDR2 is YNFKEQ. V was cut by 1 base and J by 7 bases, with 28 bases left in between. The CDR3 is 19 residues long. The CDR3 region has the DNA TGTGCCAGCAGCCAAGCTTCTAGTTTTACAGGTTCCTTAACCAGTGGCTACACCTTC. Protein sequence: CASSQASSFTGSLTSGYTF.